Below, 27 T cell receptor beta chains from the same sample are listed, as sequenced in a study of blood T cell repertoires in COVID-19. Using immunoSEQ multiplex PCR, the repertoire was profiled, and TCRdb retains in-frame clones only, with some absent. The data show around 80,000 clones, more than 75% seen once. The specimen sequenced was peripheral blood. These receptors were collected from a woman of 80 years or more with active or convalescent COVID-19.

The V and J genes are TRBV4-1 and TRBJ2-7; tentatively, D is TRBD1 (5 bases). Germline V lookup: CDR1 MGHRA, CDR2 YSYEKL. This CDR3 is 14 amino acids long. V was trimmed by 1 base and J by 2 bases, leaving 9 bases between them. CDR3 sequence: CASSQGPGTYEQYF. CDR3 nucleotides: TGCGCCAGCAGCCAAGGGCCAGGGACCTACGAGCAGTACTTC.

J is TRBJ1-6 and V is TRBV7-2; 7 bases align to TRBD1. The CDR3 is made up of 14 amino acids. CDR1 is SGHTA, CDR2 FQGNSA, per germline. V trimming: 1 base; J trimming: 9 bases; junction bases outside the gene matches: 3. The DNA of the CDR3 is TGTGCCAGCAGCTTAGGGGACAGCTTTTCACCCCTCCACTTT. Translating it yields CASSLGDSFSPLHF. The full variable domain, in which reference TRBV7-2 and TRBJ1-6 provide the parts outside the CDR3, is GAGVSQSPSNKVTEKGKDVELRCDPISGHTALYWYRQSLGQGLEFLIYFQGNSAPDKSGLPSDRFSAERTGGSVSTLTIQRTQQEDSAVYLCASSLGDSFSPLHFGNGTRLTVT.

The V and J genes are TRBV11-2 and TRBJ1-3; D remains ambiguous. V was pared by 5 bases and J by 0 bases, with 14 bases between. CDR1 and CDR2 (germline): SGHAT, FQNNGV. The CDR3 totals 16 residues. The CDR3 protein is CASSPEGVRSGNTIYF. CDR3 bases: TGTGCCAGCAGCCCTGAAGGAGTCCGCTCTGGAAACACCATATATTTT.

The chain recombines TRBV9 with TRBJ2-2; tentatively, D is TRBD1 (6 bases). Germline V lookup: CDR1 SGDLS, CDR2 YYNGEE. The CDR3 is 15 amino acids. Between the trimmed V and J ends, which lost 3 bases and 6 bases, there was a span of 15 bases. CDR3: CASSARQAKAGELFF. CDR3 DNA sequence: TGTGCCAGCAGCGCCCGACAGGCGAAGGCCGGGGAGCTGTTTTTT.

The rearrangement uses TRBV9 and TRBJ1-1; weak D call: TRBD1 (5 bases). Trimming pared 3 bases from V and 4 bases from J, leaving 16 bases between. Germline lookup yields CDR1 SGDLS and CDR2 YYNGEE. This CDR3 is built from 15 residues. The CDR3 sequence is CASSADGGLSTEAFF. The DNA for the CDR3 is TGTGCCAGCAGCGCCGACGGGGGGTTGAGCACTGAAGCTTTCTTT.

This clone was recorded only once. The rearrangement uses TRBV28 and TRBJ2-7; D might be TRBD1 (6 bases). This CDR3 spans 15 amino acids. Trimming shortened V by 5 bases and J by 0 bases, and 14 bases separated the two germline ends. CDR1 and CDR2 from the germline V gene are MDHEN and SYDVKM. CDR3 bases: TGTGCCAGCAGTCGGACAGTCGGACGCTCCTACGAGCAGTACTTC. This translates into CASSRTVGRSYEQYF.

The genes are TRBV2 and TRBJ2-1; D is perhaps TRBD2 (5 bases). The CDR3 runs 13 residues. Germline V gene data show CDR1 as SNHLY and CDR2 as FYNNEI. V lost 7 bases to trimming and J lost 8 bases, with 15 bases between them. CDR3 coding DNA: TGTGCCAGCACCGTCCGGGGTATCGATGAGCAGTTCTTC. Amino acids: CASTVRGIDEQFF.

CDR3 in DNA: TGTGCCAGCAGTTCTACAGGGTCGACAACTAATGAAAAACTGTTTTTT. Protein product: CASSSTGSTTNEKLFF. This chain connects TRBV28 to TRBJ1-4; D perhaps matches TRBD1 (6 bases). CDR3 length: 16 residues. Deletions cut 4 bases from V and 0 bases from J, with 12 bases between. Germline CDR1 MDHEN, CDR2 SYDVKM.

The chain combines TRBV5-5 with TRBJ1-4; 8 bases align to TRBD1. J was trimmed by 8 bases and V by 4 bases; bases with no gene match: 13. CDR3 length: 16 residues. Germline lookup yields CDR1 SGHKS and CDR2 YYEKEE (reference sequence). The CDR3 DNA is TGTGCCAGCAGCCCCCAGCCGACAGGGGAAGGCGAAAAACTGTTTTTT. It encodes CASSPQPTGEGEKLFF.

The CDR3 spells CASSSRGFQETQYF. The CDR3 coding sequence is TGCGCCAGCAGTAGCAGGGGATTCCAAGAGACCCAGTACTTC. This chain links TRBV5-1 with TRBJ2-5; D perhaps matches TRBD1 (6 bases). V gave up 5 bases and J gave up 1 base, with 12 bases separating them. The CDR3 length is 14 residues. Germline CDR1 is SGHRS and CDR2 is YFSETQ.

This clone was observed once. V and J are TRBV18 and TRBJ1-2; no definite D call. CDR3 length: 15 amino acids. V lost 6 bases and J lost 4, with 18 bases in between. The V gene's germline CDR1 is KGHSH and CDR2 LQKENI. In DNA, the CDR3 is TGTGCCAGCTCGCGAGAGAATGACCCGGGCTATGGCTACACCTTC. Its protein is CASSRENDPGYGYTF.

The V call is TRBV7-2, the J call TRBJ1-2; D might be TRBD1 (6 bases). In germline, CDR1 is SGHTA, CDR2 FQGNSA. The CDR3 covers 16 residues. The ends were cut back, 3 bases at V and 8 bases at J, with 22 bases in the middle. CDR3 residues: CASSLRQAAGYNGYTF. DNA for the CDR3: TGTGCCAGCAGCTTGCGACAGGCCGCGGGTTATAACGGCTACACCTTC.

The chain joins TRBV5-5 to TRBJ2-3; a weak D match, TRBD2 (5 bases). The CDR3 length is 14 residues. Germline V gene data show CDR1 as SGHKS and CDR2 as YYEKEE (reference sequence). Trimming cost V 5 bases and J 5 bases, with 15 bases left between them. The CDR3: CASRRRGFGDTQYF. The CDR3 region has the DNA TGTGCCAGCAGACGTCGGGGTTTTGGAGATACGCAGTATTTT.

The chain links TRBV5-5 to TRBJ2-3, with TRBD1 matching over 9 bases. The V segment lost 1 base and the J segment 3 bases; nucleotides outside the gene matches: 3. The CDR3 extends over 15 amino acids. Germline V gene sequence: CDR1 SGHKS, CDR2 YYEKEE (reference sequence). CDR3 residues: CASSLTGGRTDTQYF. The CDR3 DNA is TGTGCCAGCAGCTTGACAGGGGGCAGGACAGATACGCAGTATTTT.

A note on this clone: At the DNA level, this CDR3 is encoded by other sequences in the same sample as well. The chain employs TRBV11-3 and TRBJ2-1; 8 positions match TRBD2. The CDR3 has 15 amino acids. The V segment lost 2 bases and the J segment 6 bases; nucleotides outside the gene matches: 6. Germline CDR1 SGHNT, CDR2 YENEEA. The CDR3 is CASSLTSGGLNEQFF. In DNA, the CDR3 is TGTGCCAGCAGCTTAACGTCGGGGGGGCTCAATGAGCAGTTCTTC.

This chain uses TRBV14 with TRBJ1-3; D remains unclear. The V gene lost 4 bases and the J gene lost 0 bases, with 13 bases spanning the gap. Germline V CDR1 and CDR2: SGHDN, FVKESK. The length of the CDR3 is 16 residues. The chain's CDR3 is CASSLRLQSSGNTIYF. The CDR3 DNA follows: TGTGCCAGCAGCCTCCGACTGCAGAGCTCTGGAAACACCATATATTTT.

The rearrangement links TRBV5-1 to TRBJ1-6; 7 bases are a match to TRBD1. The CDR3 has 15 residues. V dropped 2 bases and J dropped 6; count of bases not matched to a gene: 5. CDR1 and CDR2 (germline): SGHRS, YFSETQ. The chain's CDR3 is CASSLRQGGNSPLHF. The CDR3 region has the DNA TGCGCCAGCAGCTTAAGACAGGGAGGTAATTCACCCCTCCACTTT. Full variable domain (rest looked up from reference TRBV5-1 and TRBJ1-6): KAGVTQTPRYLIKTRGQQVTLSCSPISGHRSVSWYQQTPGQGLQFLFEYFSETQRNKGNFPGRFSGRQFSNSRSEMNVSTLELGDSALYLCASSLRQGGNSPLHFGNGTRLTVT.

This clone has more than one count but fewer than ten. The V gene is TRBV11-2, the J gene TRBJ1-1; a weak D match, TRBD1 (5 bases). The CDR3 sequence is 13 residues long. V was pared by 5 bases and J by 5 bases, with 12 bases between. CDR1 SGHAT and CDR2 FQNNGV come from the germline V gene. The CDR3 sequence is CASSPGRGTEAFF. The CDR3 DNA follows: TGTGCCAGCAGCCCCGGACGGGGGACTGAAGCTTTCTTT.

This clone has a single count. The chain carries TRBV15 and TRBJ2-5; D unclear. Germline assignment: CDR1 LNHNV and CDR2 YYDKDF (reference sequence). V lost 0 bases and J lost 5, with 10 bases in between. CDR3 length equals 14 residues. The CDR3 coding sequence is TGTGCCACCAGCAGAGATTCTGCCCGGGAGACCCAGTACTTC. As protein: CATSRDSARETQYF.

The rearrangement joins TRBV6-4 to TRBJ2-2; 7 nucleotides match TRBD2. This CDR3 has 14 residues. The V gene's germline CDR1 is MRHNA and CDR2 SNTAGT. Losses at the gene ends were 6 bases for V and 3 bases for J; bases not matched to a gene: 4. CDR3 loop: CASSNRGDTGELFF. CDR3 in DNA: TGTGCCAGCAGCAACCGGGGGGACACCGGGGAGCTGTTTTTT.

V and J are TRBV4-1 and TRBJ2-7; 10 nucleotides agree with TRBD1. This CDR3 has 14 amino acids. The germline gives CDR1 MGHRA, CDR2 YSYEKL. V shed 3 bases and J 4 bases; nucleotides not matched to a gene: 3. CDR3 in amino acids: CASSQTGGGYEQYF. CDR3 bases: TGCGCCAGCAGCCAGACAGGGGGCGGTTACGAGCAGTACTTC.

The chain employs TRBV5-4 and TRBJ2-3, with TRBD2 matching 16 bases. V trimming: 4 bases; J trimming: 5 bases; junction bases outside the gene matches: 4. The length of the CDR3 is 16 residues. CDR1 and CDR2 (germline): SGHNT, YYREEE (reference sequence). The CDR3: CASSPGLAGGQDTQYF. The CDR3 DNA follows: TGTGCCAGCAGCCCGGGACTAGCGGGGGGGCAAGATACGCAGTATTTT.

The chain employs TRBV30 and TRBJ2-2; D gene uncertain. CDR1 and CDR2 (germline): GTSNPN, SVGIG (reference sequence). The length of the CDR3 is 17 residues. Trimming left V 3 bases short and J 3 bases short, with 20 bases between. CDR3 coding DNA: TGTGCCTGGAGGGCCCCCCCCTGGGCCTCAGACACCGGGGAGCTGTTTTTT. This codes for CAWRAPPWASDTGELFF.

The chain is built from TRBV3-1 (or the pseudogene TRBV3-2) and TRBJ1-4; 9 nucleotides match TRBD1. The CDR3 covers 18 residues. Germline-derived CDR1 and CDR2 are LGHDT and YNNKEL (reference sequence). After removal of 1 base from V and 10 bases from J, the junction contained 16 bases not matched to a gene. CDR3 nucleotide sequence: TGTGCCAGCAGCCAAGCGCTCCCTACTACTCAGGACAGGGGAAAACTGTTTTTT. Its translation is CASSQALPTTQDRGKLFF.

The rearrangement joins TRBV24-1 to TRBJ2-3; 9 bases fit TRBD1. The V and J ends lost 5 bases and 11 bases, in that order; junction bases with no gene match: 16. This CDR3 has 16 amino acids. Looked up from germline, CDR1 is KGHDR and CDR2 is SFDVKD. Here the CDR3 reads CATSVGTGNLPLRQYF. The CDR3 nucleotides read TGTGCCACCAGTGTGGGGACAGGGAACCTACCCCTTAGGCAGTATTTT.

This clone was observed a single time. The chain links TRBV7-2 to TRBJ2-5; D is perhaps TRBD1 (5 bases). Germline V gene lookup returns CDR1 SGHTA and CDR2 FQGNSA. V lost 5 bases and J lost 9, with 13 bases in between. The CDR3 sequence is 12 residues long. CDR3 residues: CASSPQELAQYF. The CDR3 bases are TGTGCCAGCAGCCCACAGGAATTGGCCCAGTACTTC.

This clone showed up just a few times. This chain joins TRBV7-2 and TRBJ1-3; tentatively, D is TRBD1 (6 bases). Per the germline V gene, CDR1 is SGHTA and CDR2 is FQGNSA. Deletions cut 1 base from V and 0 bases from J, with 10 bases between. The CDR3 totals 16 residues. The CDR3 loop is CASSLGGQFSGNTIYF. CDR3 DNA sequence: TGTGCCAGCAGCTTAGGTGGACAGTTCTCTGGAAACACCATATATTTT.